This is a list of T cell receptor beta chains from one sample in a study of T cell responses to AZD1222 COVID-19 vaccine. Repertoires were generated with immunoSEQ multiplex PCR, while TCRdb's copy carries only in-frame clones and drops some. The sample consists of 150,000 to 200,000 clones, approximately 90% of them appearing once. This material consisted of peripheral blood, taken 28 days after the second AZD1222 dose. These receptors all stem from an adult who received the AZD1222 COVID-19 vaccine. CDR3s include the opening cysteine and the closing phenylalanine or tryptophan. A D gene is named only where the DNA matches it firmly. Rows may omit the clone size; those that give it use once, few, many or a size class.

clone size	V gene	J gene	D gene	CDR3 DNA	CDR3 protein
.	TRBV9	TRBJ1-5	.	TGTGCCAGCAGCTTGACAGGCGAATTACAGCCCCAGCATTTT	CASSLTGELQPQHF
.	TRBV30	TRBJ2-3	.	TGTGCCTGGGCCCCGGGGGGCTCAGATACGCAGTATTTT	CAWAPGGSDTQYF
few	TRBV5-1	TRBJ2-6	TRBD2	TGCGCCAGCAGCTTGAGACAACTAGCGGGAGGGCCTGGGGCCAACGTCCTGACTTTC	CASSLRQLAGGPGANVLTF
.	TRBV7-9	TRBJ1-4	.	TGTGCCAGCAGCCTCCCAGGGAACAGGGTGTTGGGTGAAAAACTGTTTTTT	CASSLPGNRVLGEKLFF
once	TRBV18	TRBJ2-3	TRBD2	TGTGCCACGTCCCATAACAAGGGAGGGGATACGCAGTATTTT	CATSHNKGGDTQYF
once	TRBV7-2	TRBJ2-7	TRBD2	TGTGCCAGCAGCTTGCGGACTAGCGGGGGATACGAGCAGTACTTC	CASSLRTSGGYEQYF
.	TRBV7-2	TRBJ2-2	TRBD2	TGTGCCAGCAGCTTAGGATCTAGCGGGAGCACCACCGGGGAGCTGTTTTTT	CASSLGSSGSTTGELFF
.	TRBV28	TRBJ1-5	.	TGTGCCAGCAGTTCTCGCCGACAGGCAAACAGCCATTTT	CASSSRRQANSHF
.	TRBV28	TRBJ2-7	.	TGTGCCGGGGGGACGCTGCGAGCGGACGAGCAGTACTTC	CAGGTLRADEQYF
.	TRBV10-3	TRBJ1-4	.	TGTGCCATCAGTGAAGGGGTGGAAAAACTGTTTTTT	CAISEGVEKLFF
.	TRBV6-2/TRBV6-3	TRBJ1-5	.	TGTGCCAGCAGTTTACAAAATAATCAGCCCCAGCATTTT	CASSLQNNQPQHF
.	TRBV15	TRBJ2-1	TRBD2	TGTGCCCCATGGACTAGCGGGAGCGATGAGCAGTTCTTC	CAPWTSGSDEQFF
once	TRBV4-3	TRBJ2-5	.	TGCGCCAGCAGCCAAGATAGGCAGACCCAGTACTTC	CASSQDRQTQYF
.	TRBV7-9	TRBJ2-3	.	TGTGCCAGCAGCTTAGAAACTTTTAGCACAGATACGCAGTATTTT	CASSLETFSTDTQYF
.	TRBV28	TRBJ2-7	.	TGTGCCAGCAGTTTCCTCCCGGACTACGAGCAGTACTTC	CASSFLPDYEQYF
.	TRBV12-3/TRBV12-4	TRBJ2-5	.	TGTGCCAGCAGTTTATCGGGGACGCTCAACCAGTACTTC	CASSLSGTLNQYF
.	TRBV12-3/TRBV12-4	TRBJ1-5	.	TGTGCCACCACAGGTAATAGCAATCAGCCCCAGCATTTT	CATTGNSNQPQHF
.	TRBV12-2	TRBJ1-5	.	TGTGCAAGTCGCTTGGGGGACAGGGCGGAAAGCAATCAGCCCCAGCATTTT	CASRLGDRAESNQPQHF
.	TRBV4-1	TRBJ1-2	.	TGCGCCAGCAGCCAAACGACGGGGGCCGCGGGCTACACCTTC	CASSQTTGAAGYTF
.	TRBV3-1/TRBV3-2	TRBJ2-3	.	TGTGCCAGCAGCCAAGTAGGGGCAGATACGCAGTATTTT	CASSQVGADTQYF
.	TRBV7-3	TRBJ1-1	.	TGTGCCAGCAGCTCACTAGTGAACACTGAAGCTTTCTTT	CASSSLVNTEAFF
.	TRBV30	TRBJ2-2	TRBD1	TGTGCCTGGAGGGAGGACAGGGTGATTTCGAACACCGGGGAGCTGTTTTTT	CAWREDRVISNTGELFF
.	TRBV5-1	TRBJ2-7	TRBD1	TGCGCCAGCAGCTTGGATCCAGGGGGCACCTACGAGCAGTACTTC	CASSLDPGGTYEQYF
few	TRBV12-5	TRBJ2-5	.	TGTGCTAGTGGCCTGCCCGGGGGAGAGACCCAGTACTTC	CASGLPGGETQYF
.	TRBV11-3	TRBJ2-1	TRBD2	TGTGCCAGCAGCTCCGGGACGGGAGGGCACAGGGAGCAGTTCTTC	CASSSGTGGHREQFF
.	TRBV11-3	TRBJ1-1	TRBD1	TGTGCCAGCAGCCCCGGACAGGGAAGGGGGTTGAACACTGAAGCTTTCTTT	CASSPGQGRGLNTEAFF
.	TRBV14	TRBJ2-3	.	TGTGCCAGCAGCCAAGATCTCCCCCGAGGTACGCAGTATTTT	CASSQDLPRGTQYF
.	TRBV6-2/TRBV6-3	TRBJ2-7	TRBD2	TGTGCCAGCAGCCCGGGCGGGAGTCTCTACGAGCAGTACTTC	CASSPGGSLYEQYF
.	TRBV5-5	TRBJ2-7	TRBD1	TGTGCCAGCAGCTTAGAACAGGGGGCACGAGAGCAGTACTTC	CASSLEQGAREQYF
once	TRBV7-7	TRBJ2-1	TRBD2	TGTGCTAGCAGAAGCGGGATATTGGCCAATGAGCAGTTCTTC	CASRSGILANEQFF
.	TRBV7-2	TRBJ2-1	.	TGTGCCAGCTCCCCACAGGATGCCATTCGGTTCTTC	CASSPQDAIRFF